The present T cell receptor beta chain was sequenced within a study of glioma-infiltrating T cells. General study results and limits: Gliomas, especially low-grade, showed above-expected tissue-blood divergence; non-neoplastic patients showed below. Tissue and blood shared very few CDR3 sequences.

Of note for this clonotype: Its antigen is undetermined. A much bigger clone sits one base away, suggesting this may be a read error.

Amplification of TCR alpha and beta CDR3 regions from RNA used iRepertoire nested multiplex PCR. TCRdb reprocessed the multiplex PCR reads via MiXCR and lists one record per CDR3 protein. The profile shows around 90,000 distinct CDR3 sequences, 35% to 45% of them singletons. J gave up 9 bases and V 3 bases, and 7 bases lay outside the gene matches. Per the germline V gene, CDR1 is LGHDT and CDR2 is YNNKEL (reference sequence). This CDR3 has 14 residues. The clonotype comes from a human donor with low-grade glioma or glioblastoma, undergoing nonglioma brain surgery, or in good health (not recorded which). Material for sequencing was glioma tissue, nonneoplastic brain tissue, or PBMCs (not recorded which). The chain couples TRBV3-1 to TRBJ2-1; 8 bases map to TRBD1. CDR3 sequence (DNA): TGTGCCAGCAGCCAGAGACAGGGGATAAGTGAGCAGTTCTTC. Protein: CASSQRQGISEQFF.